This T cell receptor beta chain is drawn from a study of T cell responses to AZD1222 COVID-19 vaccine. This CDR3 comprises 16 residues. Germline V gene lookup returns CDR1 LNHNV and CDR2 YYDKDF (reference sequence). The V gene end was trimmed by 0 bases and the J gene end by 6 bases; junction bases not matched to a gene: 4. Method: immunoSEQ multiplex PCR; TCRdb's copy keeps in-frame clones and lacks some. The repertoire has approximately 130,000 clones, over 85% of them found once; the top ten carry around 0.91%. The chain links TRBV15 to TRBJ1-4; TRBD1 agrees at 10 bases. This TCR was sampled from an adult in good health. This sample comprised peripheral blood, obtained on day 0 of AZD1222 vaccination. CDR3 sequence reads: CATSRDGGTGDEKLFF. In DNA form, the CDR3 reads TGTGCCACCAGCAGAGATGGGGGGACAGGGGATGAAAAACTGTTTTTT.